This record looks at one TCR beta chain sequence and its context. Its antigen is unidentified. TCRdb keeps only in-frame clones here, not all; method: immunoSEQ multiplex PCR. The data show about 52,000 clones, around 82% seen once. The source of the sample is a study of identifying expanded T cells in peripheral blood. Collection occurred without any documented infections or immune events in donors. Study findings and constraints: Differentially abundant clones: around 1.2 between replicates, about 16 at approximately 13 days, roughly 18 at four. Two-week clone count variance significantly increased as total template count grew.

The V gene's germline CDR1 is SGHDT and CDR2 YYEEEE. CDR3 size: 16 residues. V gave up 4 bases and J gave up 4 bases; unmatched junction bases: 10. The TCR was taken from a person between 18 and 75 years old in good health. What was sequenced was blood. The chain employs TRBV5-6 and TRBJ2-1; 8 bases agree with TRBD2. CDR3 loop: CASSPLLAGTYNEQFF. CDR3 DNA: TGTGCCAGCAGCCCCCTTCTAGCGGGTACTTACAATGAGCAGTTCTTC.